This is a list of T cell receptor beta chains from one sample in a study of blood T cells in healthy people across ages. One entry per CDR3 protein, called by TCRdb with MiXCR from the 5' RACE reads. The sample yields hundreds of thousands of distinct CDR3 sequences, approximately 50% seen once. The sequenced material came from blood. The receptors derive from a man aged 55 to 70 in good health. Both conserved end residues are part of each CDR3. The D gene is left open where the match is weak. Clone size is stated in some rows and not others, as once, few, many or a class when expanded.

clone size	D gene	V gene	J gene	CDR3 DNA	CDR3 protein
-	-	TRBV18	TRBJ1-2	TGTGCCAGCTCACCGTCAGAAAACTATGGCTACACCTTC	CASSPSENYGYTF
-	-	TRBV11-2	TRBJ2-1	TGTGCCAGCAGCAAAACGGAGTCCTACAATGAGCAGTTCTTC	CASSKTESYNEQFF
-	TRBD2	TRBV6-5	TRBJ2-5	TGTGCCAGCAGTTGGGCGGGGGTTGAGACCCAGTACTTC	CASSWAGVETQYF
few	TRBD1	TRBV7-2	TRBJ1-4	TGTGCCAGCAGCTTACAGTATAGGACAGGAAGGCCCTTGTTTTTT	CASSLQYRTGRPLFF
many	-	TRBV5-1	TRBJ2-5	TGCGCCAGCTCCAGGGGGGTCATGGAGACCCAGTACTTC	CASSRGVMETQYF
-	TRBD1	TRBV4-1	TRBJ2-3	TGCGCCAGCAGCCAACTAGTCGGGAAAGGGGGCACAGATACGGAGTATTTT	CASSQLVGKGGTDTEYF
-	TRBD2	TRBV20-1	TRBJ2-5	TGCAGCGCCCATAGCGGGGGCCAAGAGACCCAGTACTTC	CSAHSGGQETQYF
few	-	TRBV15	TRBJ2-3	TGTGCCACCAGCAGTTCCCCACAGGCAAGCACAGATACGCAGTATTTT	CATSSSPQASTDTQYF
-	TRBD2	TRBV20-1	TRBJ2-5	TGCAGTGCTAGACACAGCGGGGGGAGGGAGACCCAGTACTTC	CSARHSGGRETQYF
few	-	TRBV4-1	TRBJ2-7	TGCGCCAGCAGCCAAGGCCCTTCAAACCCCGTACTGTACTTC	CASSQGPSNPVLYF
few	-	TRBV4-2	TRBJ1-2	TGTGCCAGCAGCCAAGACAGACAAGACGACTACACCTTC	CASSQDRQDDYTF
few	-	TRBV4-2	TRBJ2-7	TGTGCCAGCAGCCAAGATCTGGACAGCCGTCTAGCCTACGAGCAGTACTTC	CASSQDLDSRLAYEQYF
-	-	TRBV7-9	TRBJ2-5	TGTGCCAGCAGCTTAGCCAGACTTGAGGGGGAGACCCAGTACTTC	CASSLARLEGETQYF
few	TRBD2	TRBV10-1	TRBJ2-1	TGCGCCAGCAGTGCGCTAGCGGGGGGGAGTGAGCAGTTCTTC	CASSALAGGSEQFF
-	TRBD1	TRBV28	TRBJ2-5	TGTGCCAGCAGTCCATCCGGGACAGCTGGGGAGACCCAGTACTTC	CASSPSGTAGETQYF
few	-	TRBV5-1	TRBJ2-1	TGCGCCAGCAGCTTGAAAACAGAAGACAATGAGCAGTTCTTC	CASSLKTEDNEQFF
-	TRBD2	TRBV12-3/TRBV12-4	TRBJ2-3	TGTGCCAGCACTCCGGGGGGGGTCAGGGATACGCAGTATTTT	CASTPGGVRDTQYF
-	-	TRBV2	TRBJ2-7	TGTGCCAGCAATTCGCAGGGGGGTCTCTACGAGCAGTACTTC	CASNSQGGLYEQYF
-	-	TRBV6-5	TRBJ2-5	TGTGCCAGCAGTTTCTTTCGGGGGGCGGGGGAGACCCAGTACTTC	CASSFFRGAGETQYF
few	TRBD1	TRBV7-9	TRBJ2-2	TGTGCCAGCAGCCAGACAGGGGTGGCCGCCGGGGAGCTGTTTTTT	CASSQTGVAAGELFF
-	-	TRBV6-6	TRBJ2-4	TGTGCCAGCAGTTCCCAAGGGATCGGGAACATTCAGTACTTC	CASSSQGIGNIQYF
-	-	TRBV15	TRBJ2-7	TGTGCCACCAGCCCTCGTCATGGCGAGCAGTACTTC	CATSPRHGEQYF
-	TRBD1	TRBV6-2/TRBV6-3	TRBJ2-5	TGTGCCAGCAGTTACGGGGGACAGGGGTTTGAGACCCAGTACTTC	CASSYGGQGFETQYF
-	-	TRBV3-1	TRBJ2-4	TGTGCCAGCAGCCAGGGGGGCGAAAACATTCAGTACTTC	CASSQGGENIQYF
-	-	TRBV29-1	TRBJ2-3	TGCAGCGTTGGGGGGCATAGAGATACGCAGTATTTT	CSVGGHRDTQYF
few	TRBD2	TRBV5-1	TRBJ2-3	TGCGCCAGCAGTAGCGGGGAGAGCACAGATACGCAGTATTTT	CASSSGESTDTQYF
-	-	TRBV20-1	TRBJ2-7	TGCAGTGCTAGACCTAGGACCTCTGCCTACGAGCAGTACTTC	CSARPRTSAYEQYF
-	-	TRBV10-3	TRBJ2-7	TGTGCCATCAGTGAGGCTAGGCCAACCTCCTACGAGCAGTACTTC	CAISEARPTSYEQYF
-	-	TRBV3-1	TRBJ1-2	TGTGCCAGCAGCCAAGATTTAAACAGTCTGGGCTACACCTTC	CASSQDLNSLGYTF
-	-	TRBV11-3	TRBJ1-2	TGTGCCAGCAGCTTTCCAAAAGAGGGGCCTAACTATGGCTACACCTTC	CASSFPKEGPNYGYTF
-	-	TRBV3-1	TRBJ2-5	TGTGCCAGCAGCACCCGTAGGGAGACCCAGTACTTC	CASSTRRETQYF
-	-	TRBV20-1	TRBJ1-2	TGCAGTGCTAAAGGCCCAGGCGCCTATGGCTACACCTTC	CSAKGPGAYGYTF
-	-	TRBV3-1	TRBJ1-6	TGTGCCAGCAGCGCTACCAACTCCTATAATTCACCCCTCCACTTT	CASSATNSYNSPLHF
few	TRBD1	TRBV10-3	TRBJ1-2	TGTGCCATCAGTGCCGGACAGGGGGGAAACTATGGCTACACCTTC	CAISAGQGGNYGYTF
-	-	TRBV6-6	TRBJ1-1	TGTGCCAGCAGAAGCGAGGTGAACACTGAAGCTTTCTTT	CASRSEVNTEAFF
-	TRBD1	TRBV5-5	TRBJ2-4	TGTGCCAGCAGCTTGGTAGGGGACAGGGGGCGCGTGGTAGCCAAAAACATTCAGTACTTC	CASSLVGDRGRVVAKNIQYF
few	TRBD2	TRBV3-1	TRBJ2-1	TGTGCCAGCAGAGGACTAGCGGGGAAAAATGAGCAGTTCTTC	CASRGLAGKNEQFF
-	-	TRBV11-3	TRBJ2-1	TGTGCCAGCAGCTTAAGGTCGGGGCCAGGCTACAATGAGCAGTTCTTC	CASSLRSGPGYNEQFF
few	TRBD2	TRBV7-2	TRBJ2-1	TGTGCCAGCAGCTACCTAGCGGGGGGGTCGGTAGAGCAGTTCTTC	CASSYLAGGSVEQFF
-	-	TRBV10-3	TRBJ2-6	TGTGCCGCCAGTGCCATCAACAGGGCTGGGGCCAACGTCCTGACTTTC	CAASAINRAGANVLTF
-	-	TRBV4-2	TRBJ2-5	TGTGCCAGCAGCCAAGAGGCAGGGAGGACCCAGTACTTC	CASSQEAGRTQYF
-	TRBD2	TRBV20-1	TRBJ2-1	TGCAGTGCACCTCAAGCGGGGGGACAAAACTACAATGAGCAGTTCTTC	CSAPQAGGQNYNEQFF
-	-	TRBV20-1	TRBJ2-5	TGCAGTGCTAGGAGGGACGAAGGGGTGGAGACCCAGTACTTC	CSARRDEGVETQYF
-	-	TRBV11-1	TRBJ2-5	TGTGCCAGCAGCTTAGAGGATCATGGAAAGACCCAGTACTTC	CASSLEDHGKTQYF
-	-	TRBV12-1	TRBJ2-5	TGTGCCAGCAGCTTAATGGACCAAGAGACCCAGTACTTC	CASSLMDQETQYF
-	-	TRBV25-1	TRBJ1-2	TGTGCCAGCGGGCCCCGAGGTTTGAACTATGGCTACACCTTC	CASGPRGLNYGYTF
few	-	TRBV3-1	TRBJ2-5	TGTGCCAGCAGGCCTCCCGGGATCCAAGAGACCCAGTACTTC	CASRPPGIQETQYF
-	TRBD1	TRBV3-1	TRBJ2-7	TGTGCCAGCAGCCCAAGACAGGGGCGGTCCTCCTACGAGCAGTACTTC	CASSPRQGRSSYEQYF
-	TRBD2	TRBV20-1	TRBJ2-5	TGCAGTGCTAGAGACCCACTAGCGGGGGGGCCTATCCAAGAGACCCAGTACTTC	CSARDPLAGGPIQETQYF
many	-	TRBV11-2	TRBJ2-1	TGTGCCAGCAGCTTAGGGGTTGAGCAGTTCTTC	CASSLGVEQFF
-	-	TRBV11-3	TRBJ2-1	TGTGCCAGCAGCTTACGTACGCGTGACGGCAATGAGCAGTTCTTC	CASSLRTRDGNEQFF